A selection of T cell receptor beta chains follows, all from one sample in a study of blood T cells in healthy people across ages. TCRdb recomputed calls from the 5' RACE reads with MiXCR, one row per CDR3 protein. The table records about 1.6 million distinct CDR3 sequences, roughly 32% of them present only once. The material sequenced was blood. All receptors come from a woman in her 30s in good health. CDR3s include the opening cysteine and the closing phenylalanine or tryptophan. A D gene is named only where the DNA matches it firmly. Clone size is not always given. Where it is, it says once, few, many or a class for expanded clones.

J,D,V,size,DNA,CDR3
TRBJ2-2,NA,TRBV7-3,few,TGTGCCAGCAGCTTAACCGAAGTGTCCGGGGAGCTGTTTTTT,CASSLTEVSGELFF
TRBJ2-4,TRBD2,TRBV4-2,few,TGTGCCAGCAGCCAAGAAATGGTAGGACTAGAGGGTAACATTCAGTACTTC,CASSQEMVGLEGNIQYF
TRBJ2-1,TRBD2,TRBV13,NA,TGTGCCAGCAGCCCCGAAGCGGGAGGCCCCTACAATGAGCAGTTCTTC,CASSPEAGGPYNEQFF
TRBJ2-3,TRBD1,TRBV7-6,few,TGTGCCAGCAGCGGGGACAGGGTAGGAGGCACAGATACGCAGTATTTT,CASSGDRVGGTDTQYF
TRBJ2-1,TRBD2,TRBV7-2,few,TGTGCCAGCAGCTTTTTTCGCGGGAGGGCCGGGAATGAGCAGTTCTTC,CASSFFRGRAGNEQFF
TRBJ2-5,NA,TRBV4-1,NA,TGCGCCAGCAGCCAAGTGGATAATAGGGAGACCCAGTACTTC,CASSQVDNRETQYF
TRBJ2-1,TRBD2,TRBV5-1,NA,TGCGCCAGCAGCTTCGGAGCGGGGGGGGAGTATCAGCAGTTCTTC,CASSFGAGGEYQQFF
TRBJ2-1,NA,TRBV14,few,TGTGCCAGCAGCCTTTGGACGGGGGGCCCGGATGAGCAGTTCTTC,CASSLWTGGPDEQFF
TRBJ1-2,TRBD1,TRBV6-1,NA,TGTGCCAGCACCTCGACAGGGAGAGATGGCTACACCTTC,CASTSTGRDGYTF
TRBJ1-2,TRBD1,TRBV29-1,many,TGCAGCGCCTCCGGGACAGGGAGAGGCTATGGCTACACCTTC,CSASGTGRGYGYTF
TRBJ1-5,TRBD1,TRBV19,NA,TGTGCCAGTCACGGACAGGGCTCGAATCAGCCCCAGCATTTT,CASHGQGSNQPQHF
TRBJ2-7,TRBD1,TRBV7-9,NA,TGTGCCAGCAGCTCGACAGGGGACCTTGGAGAGCAGTACTTC,CASSSTGDLGEQYF
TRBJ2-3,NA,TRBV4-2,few,TGTGCCAGCAGCCAGACCCCAGGACGCCTGACTAGCACAGATACGCAGTATTTT,CASSQTPGRLTSTDTQYF
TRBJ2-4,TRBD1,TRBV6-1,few,TGTGCCAGCAGTGAAGTCAGGGGGACCAAAAACATTCAGTACTTC,CASSEVRGTKNIQYF
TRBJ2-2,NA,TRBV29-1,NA,TGCAGCGCCGGTGGACTGAACACCGGGGAGCTGTTTTTT,CSAGGLNTGELFF
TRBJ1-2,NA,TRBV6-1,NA,TGTGCCAGCAGTGAAGCCCCGACAGGACCCAATGGCTACACCTTC,CASSEAPTGPNGYTF
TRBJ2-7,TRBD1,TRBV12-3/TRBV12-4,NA,TGTGCCAGCAGCCGCCCCGGGACAGGGGGCGGGGAGCAGTACTTC,CASSRPGTGGGEQYF
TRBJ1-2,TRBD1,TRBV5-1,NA,TGCGCCAGCAGCCCTACAGGGGGCGCGGCGGGAGGCTACACCTTC,CASSPTGGAAGGYTF
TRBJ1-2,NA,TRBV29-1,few,TGCAGCGTTGAAGTAGTGAGGGGATATGGCTACACCTTC,CSVEVVRGYGYTF
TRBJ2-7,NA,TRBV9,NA,TGTGCCAGCAGCGTAGGGGAGGGGGATTTCTACGAGCAGTACTTC,CASSVGEGDFYEQYF
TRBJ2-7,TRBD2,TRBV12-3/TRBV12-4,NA,TGTGCCAGCAGTTGTGGGCTAGCGGGTTACGAGCAGTACTTC,CASSCGLAGYEQYF
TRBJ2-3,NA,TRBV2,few,TGTGCCAGCAGAAAGGACCCAAGGGGCACAGATACGCAGTATTTT,CASRKDPRGTDTQYF
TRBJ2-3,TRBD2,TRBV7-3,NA,TGTGCCAGCAGCTTTCGTGCGGGGGAGGGGACAGATACGCAGTATTTT,CASSFRAGEGTDTQYF
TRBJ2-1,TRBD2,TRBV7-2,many,TGTGCCAGCAGCTCCTTTGGACTAGAACCAAATGAGCAGTTCTTC,CASSSFGLEPNEQFF
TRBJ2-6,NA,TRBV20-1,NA,TGCAGTGCTAGGCCTCCGTTGGGGGCCAACGTCCTGACTTTC,CSARPPLGANVLTF
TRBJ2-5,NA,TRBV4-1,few,TGCGCCAGCAGCCAAATTGAGGGGCTCGGGGAGACCCAGTACTTC,CASSQIEGLGETQYF
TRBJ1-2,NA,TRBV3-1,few,TGTGCCAGCAGCTCCAGGGGTGCCCTCTATGGCTACACCTTC,CASSSRGALYGYTF
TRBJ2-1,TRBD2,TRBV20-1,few,TGCAGTGCTCGTAGCGGGAGGATCGCCGGTGAGCAGTTCTTC,CSARSGRIAGEQFF
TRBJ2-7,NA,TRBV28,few,TGTGCCAGCAGCGAATTTCGGACCTACGAGCAGTACTTC,CASSEFRTYEQYF
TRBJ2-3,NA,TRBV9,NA,TGTGCCAGCAGCGCCGAAACAGATACGCAGTATTTT,CASSAETDTQYF
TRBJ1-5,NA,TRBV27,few,TGTGCCAGCACCTCAGGGTCCCAGCCCCAGCATTTT,CASTSGSQPQHF
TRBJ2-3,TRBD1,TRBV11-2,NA,TGTGCCAGCAGCTTAGTTGAACAGGGGGCAACTGATACGCAGTATTTT,CASSLVEQGATDTQYF
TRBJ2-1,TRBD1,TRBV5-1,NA,TGCGCCAGCAGCTTGGCTGGGACAGATATCTACAATGAGCAGTTCTTC,CASSLAGTDIYNEQFF
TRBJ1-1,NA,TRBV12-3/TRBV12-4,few,TGTGCCAGCAGTTTACTCCTGGACGCTGGGTCTGAAGCTTTCTTT,CASSLLLDAGSEAFF
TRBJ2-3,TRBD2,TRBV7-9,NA,TGTGCCAGCAGCTTAGGGGGACTAGAATGGGCAGATACGCAGTATTTT,CASSLGGLEWADTQYF
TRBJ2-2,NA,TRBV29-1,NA,TGCAGCGTTTCGAGGGGGACCGGGGAGCTGTTTTTT,CSVSRGTGELFF
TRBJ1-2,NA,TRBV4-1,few,TGCGCCAGCAGCCAAGGCCAGGGGACTTATGGCTACACCTTC,CASSQGQGTYGYTF
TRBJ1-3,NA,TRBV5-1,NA,TGCGCCAGCAGCTTGTCGGAAAGGAACACCATATATTTT,CASSLSERNTIYF
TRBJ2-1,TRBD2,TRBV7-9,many,TGTGCCAGCAGCCTCAAAGTGACTAGCGGGGGGTACAATGAGCAGTTCTTC,CASSLKVTSGGYNEQFF
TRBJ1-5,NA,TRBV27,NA,TGTGCCAGCAGTACCCGACATGACAGTAATCAGCCCCAGCATTTT,CASSTRHDSNQPQHF
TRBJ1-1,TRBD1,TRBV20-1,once,TGCAGTGCTTCACAGGGGGGGGGGAACACTGAAGCTTTCTTT,CSASQGGGNTEAFF
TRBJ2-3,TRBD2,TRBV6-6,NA,TGTGCCAGCATCGAGGGACTAGTCGGGGATACGCAGTATTTT,CASIEGLVGDTQYF
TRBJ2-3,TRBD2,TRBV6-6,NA,TGTGCCGCGCAGACTAGCGGTCCCTCTACGCAGTATTTT,CAAQTSGPSTQYF
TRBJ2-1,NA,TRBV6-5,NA,TGTGCCAGCGGAACCGGGCCCCGCTCCTACAATGAGCAGTTCTTC,CASGTGPRSYNEQFF
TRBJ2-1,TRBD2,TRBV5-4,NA,TGTGCCAGCAGTCCTATAGCGGGGGGTCGTCACAATGAGCAGTTCTTC,CASSPIAGGRHNEQFF
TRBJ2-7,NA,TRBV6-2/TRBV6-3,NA,TGTGCCTCCGGGCAGGACTACGAGCAGTACTTC,CASGQDYEQYF